These 9 T cell receptor beta chains originate from one sample sequenced in a study of shared clonotypes between healthy human individuals (dated by TCRdb to 2018 to 2020). Preparation of the library involved the immunoSEQ multiplex PCR assay. TCRdb's version of the immuneACCESS table is confined to in-frame rearrangements and falls short of the full clone set. An unresolved V gene accounts for under half of the shortfall where checked; the remainder is of unknown origin. This sample comprises some 2,000,000 clones, around 95% of them detected only once. The top ten constitute around 0.13% of the sample. The sample consisted of naive CD4+ T cells sorted from blood. The cell subset or site label, read with the paper, signifies: CD45RA+ positively selected. The receptors here all came from a man younger than 30 in good health.

The rearrangement joins TRBV21-1 to TRBJ1-4; TRBD1 was called by the table and not checked on the DNA. TRBV21-1 is classified as a pseudogene. This CDR3 contains 14 residues. CDR3 residues: CASSGPECNEKLFF. For the CDR3, the DNA is TGTGCCAGCAGCGGGCCAGAGTGTAATGAAAAACTGTTTTTT.

CDR3 residues: CASSWTTGWTGELFF. CDR3 bases: TGCGCCAGCAGCTGGACGACAGGTTGGACCGGGGAGCTGTTTTTT. The chain combines TRBV5-1 with TRBJ2-2; D perhaps matches TRBD1 (6 bases). CDR1 and CDR2 (germline): SGHRS, YFSETQ. V lost 3 bases and J 5 bases, leaving 14 bases between the germline ends. The CDR3 is made up of 15 amino acids.

The chain's CDR3 is CASSRGLYEQFF. The CDR3 coding sequence is TGTGCCAGCAGCCGCGGTCTGTATGAGCAGTTCTTC. This chain joins TRBV5-6 and TRBJ2-1, with D hard to call. V was pared by 4 bases and J by 8 bases, with 10 bases between. The CDR3 extends over 12 amino acids. The germline V gene has CDR1 SGHDT and CDR2 YYEEEE.

With respect to this clone: At the DNA level, this CDR3 is encoded by other sequences in the same sample as well. This chain joins TRBV11-2 and TRBJ2-5; no firm D call. CDR1 SGHAT and CDR2 FQNNGV come from the germline V gene. CDR3 length: 11 residues. The V end lost 3 bases, the J end lost 4 bases, and 3 bases lay between the germline ends. This CDR3 reads CASSLRETQYF. The CDR3 nucleotides read TGTGCCAGCAGCTTGCGAGAGACCCAGTACTTC.

The chain joins TRBV6-5 to TRBJ1-2; D gene ambiguous. V shed 0 bases and J shed 8 bases, with 10 bases lying between them. In germline, CDR1 is MNHEY, CDR2 SVGAGI. The CDR3 sequence is 13 residues long. CDR3 protein: CASSYSTREGYTF. CDR3 in DNA: TGTGCCAGCAGTTACTCGACACGGGAAGGCTACACCTTC.

The chain combines TRBV2 with TRBJ1-1; a weak D match, TRBD1 (5 bases). This CDR3 is built from 14 residues. V lost 2 bases and J lost 6, with 13 bases in between. Looked up from germline, CDR1 is SNHLY and CDR2 is FYNNEI. The CDR3 loop reads CASSESPGASEAFF. In nucleotides, the CDR3 is TGTGCCAGCAGTGAATCTCCTGGGGCCTCTGAAGCTTTCTTT.

This clone was observed a single time. The chain recombines TRBV28 with TRBJ2-6, with 9 positions matching TRBD1. Germline values: CDR1 MDHEN, CDR2 SYDVKM. This CDR3 contains 20 residues. The V gene end was trimmed by 6 bases and the J gene end by 3 bases; junction bases not matched to a gene: 18. CDR3 DNA: TGTGCCAGCAGCCAGCAGCTAGGGGGACAGGGCGTAAGTGGGGCCAACGTCCTGACTTTC. Translated: CASSQQLGGQGVSGANVLTF.

The J gene is TRBJ2-7, the V gene TRBV6-1, with TRBD1 matching 11 bases. Looked up from germline, CDR1 is MNHNS and CDR2 is SASEGT. V was pared by 10 bases and J by 4 bases, with 6 bases of the junction left unmatched. This CDR3 has 13 residues. CDR3 nucleotide sequence: TGTGCCATACGAGGGACAGGGGGATACGAGCAGTACTTC. Residues: CAIRGTGGYEQYF.

The rearrangement uses TRBV28 and TRBJ2-7; tentatively, D is TRBD1 or TRBD2 (6 bases each). This CDR3 is 13 amino acids long. Trimming took 5 bases from V and 7 from J, leaving 15 bases between them. Germline V lookup: CDR1 MDHEN, CDR2 SYDVKM. The DNA of the CDR3 is TGTGCCAGCAGTCGGGGGCTTCCGGGGGAGCAGTACTTC. This codes for CASSRGLPGEQYF.